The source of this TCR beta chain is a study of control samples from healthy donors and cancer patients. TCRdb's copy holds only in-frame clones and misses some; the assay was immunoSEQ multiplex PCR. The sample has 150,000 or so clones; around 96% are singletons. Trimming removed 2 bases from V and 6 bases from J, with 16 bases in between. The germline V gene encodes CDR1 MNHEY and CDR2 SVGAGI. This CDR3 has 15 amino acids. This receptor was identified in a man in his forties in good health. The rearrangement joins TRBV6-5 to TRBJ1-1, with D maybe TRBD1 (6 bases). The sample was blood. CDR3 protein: CASSYPAGGAAEAFF. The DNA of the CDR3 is TGTGCCAGCAGTTACCCGGCCGGGGGCGCGGCTGAAGCTTTCTTT.